This is a list of T cell receptor beta chains from one sample in a study of blood T cell repertoires in COVID-19. The method was immunoSEQ multiplex PCR; TCRdb's version includes in-frame clones alone and lacks a portion of them. The table lists 70,000 or so clones, about 80% of them singletons. The sample consisted of peripheral blood. The receptor source for this set is an older woman with acute or convalescent COVID-19. The CDR3 runs from the conserved cysteine through the conserved F or W. Fields, in order: J gene, clone size, V gene, D gene, CDR3 DNA, CDR3 protein. A D gene is named only where the DNA matches it firmly. Clone size appears in some rows only: once, few, many, or a class for an expanded clone.

>TRBJ2-7|once|TRBV28|TRBD2
TGTGCCAGCAGGGAGGGACTAGCTGTCCACGAGCAGTACTTC
CASREGLAVHEQYF
>TRBJ2-3|-|TRBV7-7|TRBD2
TGTGCCAGCAGCTTAGGACTAGCGGGAGGGAAAGATACGCAGTATTTT
CASSLGLAGGKDTQYF
>TRBJ2-7|-|TRBV5-1|-
TGCGCCAGCAGCCCACAGCTTGACAGAATCTACGAGCAGTACTTC
CASSPQLDRIYEQYF
>TRBJ2-2|-|TRBV28|-
TGTGCCAGCAGTCCGGCAGGTAACATCGGGGAGCTGTTTTTT
CASSPAGNIGELFF
>TRBJ1-2|-|TRBV18|-
TGTGCCAGCTCCTACGGGGGGGGCCGTGGTTATGGCTACACCTTC
CASSYGGGRGYGYTF
>TRBJ2-7|-|TRBV6-5|-
TGTGCCAGCATGCGGGGCGGTGTGTACGAGCAGTACTTC
CASMRGGVYEQYF
>TRBJ1-2|few|TRBV2|TRBD1
TGTGCCAGCAGTGAAGCTACAGGGGAGCTCGACTACACCTTC
CASSEATGELDYTF
>TRBJ2-1|-|TRBV27|-
TGTGCCAGCAGGGTAGGGGCCAGCTCCTACAATGAGCAGTTCTTC
CASRVGASSYNEQFF
>TRBJ1-6|-|TRBV10-3|-
TGTGCCATGGCCCAGGAAAGAAATTCACCCCTCCACTTT
CAMAQERNSPLHF
>TRBJ1-2|-|TRBV2|TRBD1
TGTGCCAGCAGTGGGACAGGGGGGATTGGCTACACCTTC
CASSGTGGIGYTF
>TRBJ2-1|-|TRBV7-2|TRBD2
TGTGCCAGCAGCTTACGGGGGACTAGCGGGTACAATGAGCAGTTCTTC
CASSLRGTSGYNEQFF
>TRBJ1-5|once|TRBV19|-
TGTGCCAGTAGTCCCCTTGATCAGCCCCAGCATTTT
CASSPLDQPQHF
>TRBJ1-5|-|TRBV3-1/TRBV3-2|-
TGTGCCAGCAGCCAAGATCTCACAGTGGGTCGGCCCCAGCATTTT
CASSQDLTVGRPQHF
>TRBJ2-1|-|TRBV4-2|TRBD2
TGTGCCAGCAGCCAAGAAAGCGGGGGCCCCCCCTACAATGAGCAGTTCTTC
CASSQESGGPPYNEQFF
>TRBJ1-1|-|TRBV6-2/TRBV6-3|TRBD1
TGTGCCAGCAGTCAACCGACAGGGCGGTCGAGCACTGAAGCTTTCTTT
CASSQPTGRSSTEAFF
>TRBJ2-7|-|TRBV7-6|TRBD2
TGTGCCAGCAGCTTAGGTAGGACTAGCGCCCAGAGCTCCTACGAGCAGTACTTC
CASSLGRTSAQSSYEQYF
>TRBJ1-1|-|TRBV6-6|TRBD1
TGTGCCAGCAGTTCCTTACAGGGGGTCGGGACTGAAGCTTTCTTT
CASSSLQGVGTEAFF